The rows below give T cell receptor beta chains drawn from one sample of a study of blood T cell repertoires in COVID-19. Measured with immunoSEQ multiplex PCR; TCRdb has only the in-frame clones, and not every one. In the table there are tens of thousands of clones, roughly 82% of which are singletons. Source material: peripheral blood. These receptors came from a human donor in a cohort sampled during active COVID-19. CDR3s include the opening cysteine and the closing phenylalanine or tryptophan. The D gene is left open where the match is weak. Expanded clones get a size class; other rows say once, few or many, or leave the size out.

j_call | v_call | d_call | cdr3_length | clone_size | cdr3_nt | cdr3_aa
TRBJ1-2 | TRBV19 | TRBD1 | 13 | NA | TGTGCCAGTACTCGGACAGGGGACTATGGCTACACCTTC | CASTRTGDYGYTF
TRBJ1-5 | TRBV10-3 | TRBD1 | 15 | NA | TGTGCCATCTCCGGGACAGGGAATAGCAATCAGCCCCAGCATTTT | CAISGTGNSNQPQHF
TRBJ1-1 | TRBV18 | TRBD1 | 14 | NA | TGTGCCAGCTCGGGGGACAGGGTAGGCACTGAAGCTTTCTTT | CASSGDRVGTEAFF
TRBJ2-3 | TRBV6-5 | NA | 14 | NA | TGTGCCAGCACCGCCGGGTACGGGGGAGATACGCAGTATTTT | CASTAGYGGDTQYF
TRBJ2-7 | TRBV2 | TRBD1 | 13 | NA | TGTGCCAGCAGCGGGACAGGGTATGGCGAGCAGTACTTC | CASSGTGYGEQYF
TRBJ1-1 | TRBV18 | NA | 16 | NA | TGTGCCAGCTCACCATCTCCAATCGAGTACAACACTGAAGCTTTCTTT | CASSPSPIEYNTEAFF
TRBJ1-1 | TRBV30 | TRBD1 | 14 | NA | TGTGCCTGGAAAATCACAGGGGTGGGAACTGAAGCTTTCTTT | CAWKITGVGTEAFF
TRBJ2-7 | TRBV21-1 | NA | 14 | NA | TGTGCCAGCAGCAATCGGACTAGCGGGTACGAGCAGTACTTC | CASSNRTSGYEQYF
TRBJ1-5 | TRBV3-1/TRBV3-2 | TRBD1 | 15 | few | TGTGCCAGCAGCCTTGGGACAGGCGGCAATCAGCCCCAGCATTTT | CASSLGTGGNQPQHF
TRBJ1-2 | TRBV6-2/TRBV6-3 | TRBD1 | 16 | NA | TGTGCCAGCAGTTACTCTCAGGGGGCGACTAACTATGGCTACACCTTC | CASSYSQGATNYGYTF
TRBJ1-1 | TRBV7-9 | NA | 16 | NA | TGTGCCAGCAGCTTAGCGGGACAAAGCTTCGGCACTGAAGCTTTCTTT | CASSLAGQSFGTEAFF
TRBJ2-5 | TRBV5-6 | NA | 15 | NA | TGTGCCAGCAGCTTCGGACAGACGGCACAAGAGACCCAGTACTTC | CASSFGQTAQETQYF
TRBJ1-4 | TRBV5-6 | TRBD1 | 16 | NA | TGTGCCAGCAGCAGCCCGGGGGACAGTGAAAATGAAAAACTGTTTTTT | CASSSPGDSENEKLFF
TRBJ1-5 | TRBV30 | TRBD1 | 16 | NA | TGTGCCTGGAGTGTCCCGTCGGCAGGGGGAAATCAGCCCCAGCATTTT | CAWSVPSAGGNQPQHF
TRBJ2-5 | TRBV7-7 | TRBD2 | 17 | NA | TGTGCCAGCAGCTTAGGGTTAGCGGGAGGGCCGGCGGAGACCCAGTACTTC | CASSLGLAGGPAETQYF
TRBJ1-2 | TRBV7-2 | NA | 13 | NA | TGTGCCAGCAGCCCCAAACGGGGGTATGGCTACACCTTC | CASSPKRGYGYTF
TRBJ2-2 | TRBV10-2 | TRBD2 | 15 | NA | TGCGCCAGCAGCCAAGCGGGGAGATACACCGGGGAGCTGTTTTTT | CASSQAGRYTGELFF